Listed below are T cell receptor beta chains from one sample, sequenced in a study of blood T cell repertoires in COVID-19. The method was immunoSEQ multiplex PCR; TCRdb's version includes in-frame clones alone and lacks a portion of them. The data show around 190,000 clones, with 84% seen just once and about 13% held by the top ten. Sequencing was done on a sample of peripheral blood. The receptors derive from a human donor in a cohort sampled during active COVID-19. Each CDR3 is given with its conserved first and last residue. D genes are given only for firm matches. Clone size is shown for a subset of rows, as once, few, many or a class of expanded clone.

cdr3_aa: CASSFFNTGELFF
cdr3_nt: TGTGCCAGCAGCTTCTTCAACACCGGGGAGCTGTTTTTT
j_call: TRBJ2-2
d_call: -
clone_size: -
v_call: TRBV7-2

cdr3_aa: CASSFRDTANEKLFF
cdr3_nt: TGTGCCAGCTCATTCCGGGACACTGCTAATGAAAAACTGTTTTTT
j_call: TRBJ1-4
d_call: -
clone_size: -
v_call: TRBV18

cdr3_aa: CASSPGTSYEQYF
cdr3_nt: TGTGCCAGCTCCCCCGGGACATCTTACGAGCAGTACTTC
j_call: TRBJ2-7
d_call: -
clone_size: -
v_call: TRBV18

cdr3_aa: CASSSLTGLTAETQYF
cdr3_nt: TGCGCCAGCAGCTCGTTAACAGGGTTAACGGCGGAGACCCAGTACTTC
j_call: TRBJ2-5
d_call: -
clone_size: -
v_call: TRBV5-1

cdr3_aa: CASSGQDRNNEQFF
cdr3_nt: TGTGCCAGCAGTGGTCAGGACAGGAACAATGAGCAGTTCTTC
j_call: TRBJ2-1
d_call: TRBD1
clone_size: -
v_call: TRBV6-6

cdr3_aa: CASRGQENTEAFF
cdr3_nt: TGTGCCAGCAGGGGACAGGAGAACACTGAAGCTTTCTTT
j_call: TRBJ1-1
d_call: TRBD1
clone_size: -
v_call: TRBV2

cdr3_aa: CASSRQGAKETQYF
cdr3_nt: TGTGCCAGCAGTAGACAGGGGGCCAAAGAGACCCAGTACTTC
j_call: TRBJ2-5
d_call: TRBD1
clone_size: -
v_call: TRBV7-9

cdr3_aa: CASSSSRDSGKLFF
cdr3_nt: TGTGCCAGCAGCTCGTCCCGGGACAGTGGCAAACTGTTTTTT
j_call: TRBJ1-4
d_call: TRBD1
clone_size: -
v_call: TRBV13

cdr3_aa: CAIYRDRVTDTQYF
cdr3_nt: TGTGCCATCTACCGGGACAGGGTGACAGATACGCAGTATTTT
j_call: TRBJ2-3
d_call: TRBD1
clone_size: once
v_call: TRBV6-5

cdr3_aa: CASRRQGAGIQYF
cdr3_nt: TGTGCCAGCAGGCGACAGGGGGCCGGCATTCAGTACTTC
j_call: TRBJ2-4
d_call: TRBD1
clone_size: -
v_call: TRBV11-2

cdr3_aa: CASLASASTDTQYF
cdr3_nt: TGTGCCAGCCTCGCTAGCGCGAGCACAGATACGCAGTATTTT
j_call: TRBJ2-3
d_call: -
clone_size: once
v_call: TRBV28

cdr3_aa: CASSMRLAQANTGELFF
cdr3_nt: TGTGCCAGTAGTATGAGACTAGCCCAGGCAAACACCGGGGAGCTGTTTTTT
j_call: TRBJ2-2
d_call: TRBD2
clone_size: -
v_call: TRBV19

cdr3_aa: CASSQATSGRSYEQFF
cdr3_nt: TGTGCCAGCAGCCAAGCTACTAGCGGGAGATCATATGAGCAGTTCTTC
j_call: TRBJ2-1
d_call: TRBD2
clone_size: -
v_call: TRBV3-1/TRBV3-2

cdr3_aa: CSASGRAEAFF
cdr3_nt: TGCAGTGCTAGTGGGAGGGCTGAAGCTTTCTTT
j_call: TRBJ1-1
d_call: -
clone_size: -
v_call: TRBV20-1

cdr3_aa: CASSPGGNNEQFF
cdr3_nt: TGCGCCAGCAGCCCAGGGGGGAACAATGAGCAGTTCTTC
j_call: TRBJ2-1
d_call: -
clone_size: -
v_call: TRBV4-1

cdr3_aa: CASSPKGAGGFTEQFF
cdr3_nt: TGTGCCAGCTCACCCAAAGGCGCGGGGGGCTTTACTGAGCAGTTCTTC
j_call: TRBJ2-1
d_call: TRBD2
clone_size: -
v_call: TRBV18

cdr3_aa: CASSLTGGPDFYEQYF
cdr3_nt: TGTGCCAGCAGTTTAACGGGAGGGCCGGATTTCTACGAGCAGTACTTC
j_call: TRBJ2-7
d_call: TRBD2
clone_size: -
v_call: TRBV28

cdr3_aa: CASSSSGRHGYEQYF
cdr3_nt: TGTGCCAGCAGTTCTAGCGGGAGGCACGGCTACGAGCAGTACTTC
j_call: TRBJ2-7
d_call: TRBD2
clone_size: few
v_call: TRBV2

cdr3_aa: CASSSGPRGGSYEQYF
cdr3_nt: TGTGCCAGCAGCTCGGGCCCTCGAGGGGGCAGTTACGAGCAGTACTTC
j_call: TRBJ2-7
d_call: TRBD1
clone_size: -
v_call: TRBV5-6

cdr3_aa: CASSIDLGISTGELFF
cdr3_nt: TGTGCCAGTAGTATAGATCTCGGGATCTCCACCGGGGAGCTGTTTTTT
j_call: TRBJ2-2
d_call: -
clone_size: once
v_call: TRBV19

cdr3_aa: CASSLGATTGRYGYTF
cdr3_nt: TGTGCCAGCAGCTTAGGGGCGACGACCGGAAGATATGGCTACACCTTC
j_call: TRBJ1-2
d_call: -
clone_size: -
v_call: TRBV7-2

cdr3_aa: CASRGQGNYGYTF
cdr3_nt: TGTGCCAGCAGGGGACAGGGGAACTATGGCTACACCTTC
j_call: TRBJ1-2
d_call: TRBD1
clone_size: -
v_call: TRBV25-1

cdr3_aa: CASSFRRGELFF
cdr3_nt: TGTGCCAGCAGCTTTAGGCGGGGGGAGCTGTTTTTT
j_call: TRBJ2-2
d_call: -
clone_size: -
v_call: TRBV13

cdr3_aa: CASSPGLAGVGETQYF
cdr3_nt: TGTGCCAGCTCTCCGGGACTAGCGGGAGTCGGAGAGACCCAGTACTTC
j_call: TRBJ2-5
d_call: TRBD2
clone_size: once
v_call: TRBV18

cdr3_aa: CSVERDRGDGYTF
cdr3_nt: TGCAGCGTTGAAAGGGACAGAGGCGATGGCTACACCTTC
j_call: TRBJ1-2
d_call: TRBD1
clone_size: -
v_call: TRBV29-1

cdr3_aa: CASSLFSGAYEQYF
cdr3_nt: TGTGCCAGCAGTTTATTTTCCGGAGCCTACGAGCAGTACTTC
j_call: TRBJ2-7
d_call: -
clone_size: -
v_call: TRBV27

cdr3_aa: CASSPTVPGHYQETQYF
cdr3_nt: TGTGCCAGCTCACCAACAGTCCCAGGGCATTACCAAGAGACCCAGTACTTC
j_call: TRBJ2-5
d_call: -
clone_size: -
v_call: TRBV18

cdr3_aa: CASSLGGPHQPQHF
cdr3_nt: TGTGCCAGCAGTCTGGGGGGGCCACATCAGCCCCAGCATTTT
j_call: TRBJ1-5
d_call: -
clone_size: once
v_call: TRBV27

cdr3_aa: CASSSPVSVAGTDTQYF
cdr3_nt: TGTGCCAGCAGTTCACCCGTGTCGGTAGCGGGCACAGATACGCAGTATTTT
j_call: TRBJ2-3
d_call: -
clone_size: -
v_call: TRBV28

cdr3_aa: CASSPRGQGTGEQYF
cdr3_nt: TGTGCCAGCTCACCGAGGGGACAGGGTACGGGGGAGCAGTACTTC
j_call: TRBJ2-7
d_call: TRBD1
clone_size: -
v_call: TRBV18

cdr3_aa: CASSLLQGGTEAFF
cdr3_nt: TGTGCCAGCAGTTTATTACAGGGTGGCACTGAAGCTTTCTTT
j_call: TRBJ1-1
d_call: -
clone_size: -
v_call: TRBV28

cdr3_aa: CAISESWSSDFSNTIYF
cdr3_nt: TGTGCCATCAGTGAGTCGTGGTCCTCGGACTTCTCTAACACCATATATTTT
j_call: TRBJ1-3
d_call: -
clone_size: few
v_call: TRBV10-3

cdr3_aa: CASSSGTVISGNTIYF
cdr3_nt: TGCGCCAGCAGCTCCGGGACAGTAATCTCTGGAAACACCATATATTTT
j_call: TRBJ1-3
d_call: TRBD1
clone_size: -
v_call: TRBV5-1

cdr3_aa: CAWSVTGRGYTF
cdr3_nt: TGTGCCTGGAGTGTTACGGGTCGCGGCTACACCTTC
j_call: TRBJ1-2
d_call: -
clone_size: -
v_call: TRBV30

cdr3_aa: CASSFRTGRTGELFF
cdr3_nt: TGCGCCAGCAGCTTTAGGACAGGCAGAACCGGGGAGCTGTTTTTT
j_call: TRBJ2-2
d_call: TRBD1
clone_size: -
v_call: TRBV5-1

cdr3_aa: CASSELRDNSYNEQFF
cdr3_nt: TGTGCCAGCAGTGAACTTCGGGACAACTCCTACAATGAGCAGTTCTTC
j_call: TRBJ2-1
d_call: -
clone_size: -
v_call: TRBV2

cdr3_aa: CASSQERAGLAFNEQFF
cdr3_nt: TGTGCCAGCAGCCAGGAGAGAGCGGGTCTAGCGTTCAATGAGCAGTTCTTC
j_call: TRBJ2-1
d_call: -
clone_size: few
v_call: TRBV3-1/TRBV3-2

cdr3_aa: CATSSWGGRAVNEQFF
cdr3_nt: TGTGCCACCAGCTCTTGGGGCGGGAGGGCCGTTAATGAGCAGTTCTTC
j_call: TRBJ2-1
d_call: TRBD2
clone_size: once
v_call: TRBV15

cdr3_aa: CAWSVPGLNTGELFF
cdr3_nt: TGTGCCTGGAGTGTACCAGGGTTGAACACCGGGGAGCTGTTTTTT
j_call: TRBJ2-2
d_call: -
clone_size: -
v_call: TRBV30

cdr3_aa: CATSGGLAENNEQFF
cdr3_nt: TGTGCCACCAGTGGGGGACTAGCGGAAAACAATGAGCAGTTCTTC
j_call: TRBJ2-1
d_call: TRBD2
clone_size: -
v_call: TRBV24-1

cdr3_aa: CASSLTGESYTF
cdr3_nt: TGCGCCAGCAGCCTTACAGGGGAGAGCTACACCTTC
j_call: TRBJ1-2
d_call: TRBD1
clone_size: once
v_call: TRBV5-1

cdr3_aa: CASRLGQGVETQYF
cdr3_nt: TGTGCCAGCAGACTAGGACAGGGGGTGGAGACCCAGTACTTC
j_call: TRBJ2-5
d_call: TRBD1
clone_size: -
v_call: TRBV7-2

cdr3_aa: CASSDSLQGAHTEAFF
cdr3_nt: TGTGCCAGCAGTGATTCTTTACAGGGGGCTCACACTGAAGCTTTCTTT
j_call: TRBJ1-1
d_call: TRBD1
clone_size: -
v_call: TRBV6-1

cdr3_aa: CASSLGQGVGETQYF
cdr3_nt: TGTGCCAGCAGCTTGGGCCAGGGGGTAGGAGAGACCCAGTACTTC
j_call: TRBJ2-5
d_call: TRBD1
clone_size: -
v_call: TRBV5-4

cdr3_aa: CASSDFDSKVTDTQYF
cdr3_nt: TGTGCCAGCAGCGATTTCGACAGCAAAGTCACAGATACGCAGTATTTT
j_call: TRBJ2-3
d_call: -
clone_size: -
v_call: TRBV27

cdr3_aa: CASGFGGGRNEQFF
cdr3_nt: TGTGCTAGTGGTTTTGGGGGAGGGAGGAATGAGCAGTTCTTC
j_call: TRBJ2-1
d_call: TRBD2
clone_size: -
v_call: TRBV12-5

cdr3_aa: CASSVYSGEQYF
cdr3_nt: TGTGCCAGCAGCGTCTATTCCGGGGAGCAGTACTTC
j_call: TRBJ2-7
d_call: -
clone_size: -
v_call: TRBV5-6

cdr3_aa: CASSIPPSPQNTGELFF
cdr3_nt: TGTGCCAGTAGTATACCCCCTAGCCCTCAGAACACCGGGGAGCTGTTTTTT
j_call: TRBJ2-2
d_call: -
clone_size: -
v_call: TRBV19

cdr3_aa: CASSWDRDTGELFF
cdr3_nt: TGTGCCAGCTCTTGGGACAGGGACACCGGGGAGCTGTTTTTT
j_call: TRBJ2-2
d_call: TRBD1
clone_size: -
v_call: TRBV18

cdr3_aa: CASSVGGQGGEKLFF
cdr3_nt: TGTGCCAGCAGCGTAGGGGGACAGGGCGGTGAAAAACTGTTTTTT
j_call: TRBJ1-4
d_call: TRBD1
clone_size: -
v_call: TRBV9

cdr3_aa: CASSIGGARAYTGELFF
cdr3_nt: TGTGCCAGTAGTATCGGGGGGGCGAGGGCCTACACCGGGGAGCTGTTTTTT
j_call: TRBJ2-2
d_call: TRBD2
clone_size: -
v_call: TRBV19

cdr3_aa: CASSLSGQGRGYTF
cdr3_nt: TGTGCCAGCAGTTTATCCGGACAGGGTCGGGGCTACACCTTC
j_call: TRBJ1-2
d_call: TRBD1
clone_size: -
v_call: TRBV28

cdr3_aa: CASSLLGSEARAFF
cdr3_nt: TGCGCCAGCAGCTTGTTAGGCTCTGAGGCTAGAGCTTTCTTT
j_call: TRBJ1-1
d_call: -
clone_size: once
v_call: TRBV5-1